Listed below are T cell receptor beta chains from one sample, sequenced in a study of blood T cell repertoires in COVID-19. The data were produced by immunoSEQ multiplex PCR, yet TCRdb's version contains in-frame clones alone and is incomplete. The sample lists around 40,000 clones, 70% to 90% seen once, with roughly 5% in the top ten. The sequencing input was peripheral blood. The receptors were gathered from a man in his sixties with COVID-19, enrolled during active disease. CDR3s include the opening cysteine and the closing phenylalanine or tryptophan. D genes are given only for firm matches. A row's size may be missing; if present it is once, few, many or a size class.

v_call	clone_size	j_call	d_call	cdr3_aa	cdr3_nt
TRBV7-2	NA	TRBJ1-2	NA	CASSTTTGNYGYTF	TGTGCCAGCAGCACTACCACAGGGAACTATGGCTACACCTTC
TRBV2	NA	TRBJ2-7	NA	CASSAASSGEQYF	TGTGCCAGCAGTGCGGCTAGCTCAGGCGAGCAGTACTTC
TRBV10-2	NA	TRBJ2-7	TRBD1	CASSSTGTGAYEQYF	TGCGCCAGCAGCAGTACCGGGACAGGGGCCTACGAGCAGTACTTC
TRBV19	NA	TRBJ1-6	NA	CASTPPGPATGTLHF	TGTGCCAGTACCCCACCGGGCCCAGCTACAGGGACCCTCCACTTT
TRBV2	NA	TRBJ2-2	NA	CASSGGLNTGELFF	TGTGCCAGCAGTGGGGGGCTTAACACCGGGGAGCTGTTTTTT
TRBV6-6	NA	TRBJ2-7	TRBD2	CASSGGYEQYF	TGTGCCAGCTCGGGGGGCTACGAGCAGTACTTC
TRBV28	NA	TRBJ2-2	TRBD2	CASSLGLAGGPIGELFF	TGTGCCAGCAGTTTGGGGCTAGCGGGAGGCCCGATCGGGGAGCTGTTTTTT
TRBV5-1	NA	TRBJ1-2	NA	CASSSYRRADYGYTF	TGCGCCAGCAGCTCCTACCGGAGGGCTGACTATGGCTACACCTTC
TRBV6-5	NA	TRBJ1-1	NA	CASRLPDNLNTEAFF	TGTGCCAGCAGATTACCCGACAACCTGAACACTGAAGCTTTCTTT
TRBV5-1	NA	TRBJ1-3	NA	CASSRTTVEDGNTIYF	TGCGCCAGCAGCCGAACGACCGTGGAGGATGGAAACACCATATATTTT
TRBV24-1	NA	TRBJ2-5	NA	CATSDPRGGQETQYF	TGTGCCACCAGTGACCCCAGGGGTGGCCAAGAGACCCAGTACTTC
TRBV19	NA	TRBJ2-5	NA	CASSIRLEGETQYF	TGTGCCAGTAGTATTCGCCTAGAGGGTGAGACCCAGTACTTC
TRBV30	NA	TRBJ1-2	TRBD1	CAWGRRDRGYGYTF	TGTGCCTGGGGACGCAGGGACAGGGGCTATGGCTACACCTTC
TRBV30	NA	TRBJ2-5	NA	CAWRTGMGETQYF	TGTGCCTGGAGAACAGGGATGGGAGAGACCCAGTACTTC
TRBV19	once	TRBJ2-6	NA	CASNSLAGLSSGANVLTF	TGTGCCAGTAATTCTCTGGCAGGGCTAAGCTCTGGGGCCAACGTCCTGACTTTC
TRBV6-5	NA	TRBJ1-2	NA	CASTNGLGYTF	TGTGCCAGCACCAACGGACTTGGCTACACCTTC
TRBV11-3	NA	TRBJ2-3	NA	CASSSRLTDTQYF	TGTGCCAGCAGCTCCAGACTCACAGATACGCAGTATTTT
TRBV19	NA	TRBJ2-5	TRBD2	CASSSGRGYQETQYF	TGTGCCAGTAGTAGCGGGAGGGGGTACCAAGAGACCCAGTACTTC
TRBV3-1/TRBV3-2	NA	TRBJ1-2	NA	CASSHVLDSGYTF	TGTGCCAGCAGCCACGTACTTGACAGTGGCTACACCTTC
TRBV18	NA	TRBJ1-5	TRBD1	CASSPPTGRLQPQHF	TGTGCCAGCTCACCACCGACAGGGAGGTTGCAGCCCCAGCATTTT
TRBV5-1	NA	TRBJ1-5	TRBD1	CASSPGTVSNQPQHF	TGCGCCAGCAGCCCGGGGACAGTGAGCAATCAGCCCCAGCATTTT
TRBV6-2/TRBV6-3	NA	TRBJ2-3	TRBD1	CASSYSIWTGEADTQYF	TGTGCCAGCAGTTACTCGATTTGGACAGGGGAGGCAGATACGCAGTATTTT
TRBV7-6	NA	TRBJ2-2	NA	CASSLLAGQNTGELFF	TGTGCCAGCAGCTTACTTGCGGGGCAGAACACCGGGGAGCTGTTTTTT
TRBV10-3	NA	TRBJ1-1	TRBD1	CAIKDRAGTEAFF	TGTGCCATCAAAGACAGGGCAGGGACTGAAGCTTTCTTT
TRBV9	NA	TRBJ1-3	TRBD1	CASSSNGQGDSGNTIYF	TGTGCCAGCAGCTCAAATGGACAGGGAGACTCTGGAAACACCATATATTTT
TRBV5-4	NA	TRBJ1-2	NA	CASSLVGREVDGYTF	TGTGCCAGCAGCTTGGTGGGCAGGGAAGTAGATGGCTACACCTTC
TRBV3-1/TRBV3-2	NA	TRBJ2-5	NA	CASSPTDSLTTETQYF	TGTGCCAGCAGCCCGACGGACAGTTTAACGACAGAGACCCAGTACTTC
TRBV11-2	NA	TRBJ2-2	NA	CASSLRSTTNTGELFF	TGTGCCAGCAGCTTAAGGTCGACAACGAACACCGGGGAGCTGTTTTTT
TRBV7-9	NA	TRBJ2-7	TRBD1	CASSLDPDRAGYEQYF	TGTGCCAGCAGCTTAGATCCCGACAGGGCCGGCTACGAGCAGTACTTC
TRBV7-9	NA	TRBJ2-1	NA	CASTDTVDQNEQFF	TGTGCCAGCACGGACACCGTTGACCAAAATGAGCAGTTCTTC
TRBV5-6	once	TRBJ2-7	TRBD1	CASSLAKGQGYVYF	TGTGCCAGCAGCCTTGCTAAGGGACAGGGTTACGTTTACTTC
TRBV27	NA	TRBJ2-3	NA	CASSGALVDTQYF	TGTGCCAGCAGTGGGGCCTTGGTAGATACGCAGTATTTT
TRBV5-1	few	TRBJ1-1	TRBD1	CASSGDRGAEAFF	TGCGCCAGCAGCGGAGACAGGGGCGCTGAAGCTTTCTTT
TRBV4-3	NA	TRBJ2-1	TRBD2	CASSQTSGRGGNEQFF	TGCGCCAGCAGCCAAACTAGCGGGAGGGGGGGCAATGAGCAGTTCTTC
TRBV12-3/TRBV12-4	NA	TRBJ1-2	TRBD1	CASSFQTGGGYTF	TGTGCCAGCAGTTTCCAGACAGGGGGAGGCTACACCTTC
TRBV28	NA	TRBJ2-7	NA	CASTPPGRYEQYF	TGTGCCAGCACCCCTCCAGGGAGGTACGAGCAGTACTTC
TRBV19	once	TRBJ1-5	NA	CASSPGLGSQPQHF	TGTGCCAGTAGCCCGGGTCTGGGGAGTCAGCCCCAGCATTTT
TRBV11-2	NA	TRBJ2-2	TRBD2	CASSLAASGNTGELFF	TGTGCCAGCAGCTTAGCGGCTAGCGGGAACACCGGGGAGCTGTTTTTT
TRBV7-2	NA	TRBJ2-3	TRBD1	CASSPQGARGDTQYF	TGTGCCAGCAGCCCTCAGGGGGCGCGAGGAGATACGCAGTATTTT
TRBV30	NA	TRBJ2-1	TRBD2	CAWAHRTSGRKGNEQFF	TGTGCCTGGGCGCATAGGACTAGCGGGCGGAAAGGGAATGAGCAGTTCTTC
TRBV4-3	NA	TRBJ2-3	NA	CASSQNQGTDTQYF	TGCGCCAGCAGCCAAAACCAGGGGACAGATACGCAGTATTTT
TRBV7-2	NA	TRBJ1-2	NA	CASSPAEGDGYTF	TGTGCCAGCAGCCCCGCGGAGGGCGATGGCTACACCTTC
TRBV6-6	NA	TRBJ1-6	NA	CASSYMEGNSPLHF	TGTGCCAGCAGTTACATGGAGGGCAATTCACCCCTCCACTTT
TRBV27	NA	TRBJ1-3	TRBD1	CASSLSPRGQGSLPFSGNTIYF	TGTGCCAGCAGTTTATCGCCCCGGGGACAGGGCAGCCTCCCCTTCTCTGGAAACACCATATATTTT
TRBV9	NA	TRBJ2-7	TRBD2	CASSVGSGSSYEQYF	TGTGCCAGCAGCGTAGGGAGCGGGAGCTCCTACGAGCAGTACTTC
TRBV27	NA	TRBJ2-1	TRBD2	CASSLATSGYNEQFF	TGTGCCAGCAGTTTAGCGACTAGCGGATACAATGAGCAGTTCTTC
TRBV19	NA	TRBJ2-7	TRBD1	CASSTTTLRQGTSSYEQYF	TGTGCCAGTAGTACCACAACCCTACGACAGGGGACCAGCTCCTACGAGCAGTACTTC
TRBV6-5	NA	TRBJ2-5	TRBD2	CASSSFSGRAEETQYF	TGTGCCAGCAGTTCCTTTAGCGGGAGGGCCGAAGAGACCCAGTACTTC
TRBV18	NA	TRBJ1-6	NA	CASSPNENSPLHF	TGTGCCAGCTCACCAAACGAGAATTCACCCCTCCACTTT
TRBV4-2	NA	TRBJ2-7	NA	CASSQDETGSYEQYF	TGTGCCAGCAGCCAAGATGAAACAGGCTCCTACGAGCAGTACTTC
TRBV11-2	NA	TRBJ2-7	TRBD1	CASSAPGQGYEQYF	TGTGCCAGCAGCGCCCCGGGACAGGGCTACGAGCAGTACTTC
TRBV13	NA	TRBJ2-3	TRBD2	CASSLTGLALTDTQYF	TGTGCCAGCAGCTTAACTGGACTAGCGTTGACAGATACGCAGTATTTT
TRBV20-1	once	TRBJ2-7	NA	CSARQTYEQYF	TGCAGTGCTCGACAGACATACGAGCAGTACTTC
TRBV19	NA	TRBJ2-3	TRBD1	CASSSDRAGTDTQYF	TGTGCCAGTAGTTCGGACAGGGCGGGCACAGATACGCAGTATTTT
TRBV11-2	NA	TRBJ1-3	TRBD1	CASSLVGTDGNTIYF	TGTGCCAGCAGCTTAGTTGGGACAGATGGAAACACCATATATTTT
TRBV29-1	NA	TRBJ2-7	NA	CSVEVRDEQYF	TGCAGCGTTGAAGTCAGGGACGAGCAGTACTTC
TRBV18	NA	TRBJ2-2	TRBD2	CASSPGLAEVAGELFF	TGTGCCAGCTCACCGGGACTAGCGGAGGTGGCCGGGGAGCTGTTTTTT
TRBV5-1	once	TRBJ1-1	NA	CASSQGGTEAFF	TGCGCCAGCAGCCAAGGGGGCACTGAAGCTTTCTTT
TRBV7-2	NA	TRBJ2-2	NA	CASSRGAGKAAGELFF	TGTGCCAGCAGCCGGGGGGCAGGGAAAGCCGCCGGGGAGCTGTTTTTT
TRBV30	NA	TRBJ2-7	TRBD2	CAWGPQIGLADSSYEQYF	TGTGCCTGGGGCCCTCAGATAGGGCTAGCGGATAGCTCCTACGAGCAGTACTTC